The T cell receptor beta chain under discussion was sequenced for a study of quantifying T cell responses using KT2 cells (dated by TCRdb to 2016 to 2017). Context from the whole study: RNA was DNase-treated and reverse transcribed with TCR alpha and beta constant-region primers, mostly using SuperScript III. PCR2 was performed as a SYBR Green qPCR and was stopped at a predetermined fluorescence threshold so that over-amplification was avoided. Under optimum conditions, the T4 ligation step was estimated to exceed 8.5% efficiency.

V loses 2 bases, J loses 5 bases, and the germline ends lie 12 bases apart. The CDR3 runs 14 amino acids, cysteine and phenylalanine included. Of all the DNA, just the CDR3 is kept, 42 bases in frame from base 1. Reading the germline V gene gives CDR1 MNHNS and CDR2 SASEGT. Known numbers of KT2, a T cell clone whose TCR had been sequenced previously, were spiked into unfractionated PBMC to test the sensitivity and accuracy of the pipeline. KT2 cells were mixed with a fixed number of PBMC to create a range of KT2-to-PBMC ratios. The paper's findings and limits, for the study overall: The study did not include a side-by-side comparison of this pipeline with other TCR sequencing techniques. Saturation in the detection of KT2 sequences was observed at very high KT2 spike-in numbers. A linear scaling of KT2 alpha and beta sequence counts with input KT2 cell number was observed over several orders of magnitude. KT2 sequences were detected down to the lowest spike-in tested, about one KT2 cell per 100,000 PBMC.

Note on this clonotype: This clone's antigen is unknown. No quality values exist for individual bases; no much larger clone is one base distant.

The library was prepared using UMI-ligation and nested PCR. A single-stranded oligonucleotide bearing the Illumina SP2 sequence and a UMI was ligated to the 3' end of the cDNA with T4 RNA ligase 1. PCR1 was run for 4 cycles (98 degrees C for 15 s, 69 degrees C for 30 s, 72 degrees C for 40 s), and an equimolar mix of RC1.1 and RC1.2, covering TRBC1 and TRBC2, was used as the beta primer. Starting at PCR2, TCR alpha and beta chains were handled separately, and sample indices and Illumina adaptors were added. The UMI comprised 12 random nucleotides, as two hexamers separated by a spacer, placed after an 8-base spacer. Libraries were sequenced on an Illumina MiSeq using v2 2x251 paired-end chemistry, with around 12 samples typically included per run. PhiX DNA at about 5-7.5% was added to each sequencing library to increase diversity. Per the original workflow: bcl2fastq converted raw reads to FASTQ, and Demultiplexor demultiplexed the reads by dual indices. V and J genes were assigned by Decombinator through tag matching, with a single base-pair mismatch being allowed. Collapsinator used UMIs to correct both sequencing errors and frequency errors arising from PCR heterogeneity. CDR3Translator converted Decombinator identifiers to nucleotide sequence, translated to amino acids, and extracted CDR3 using C- and N-terminal motifs. A cluster of KT2 sequences sharing one unique molecular identifier was counted as one distinct KT2 TCR. The raw public reads went through TCRdb reprocessing: fastp at Q25, MiXCR clone calling, in-frame beta chains kept. CDR3 protein duplicates are merged, each entry listing the most common genes and DNA. The V and J calls and clone size come from TCRdb's table, not from the authors' own analysis. The sample table lists roughly 51,000 distinct CDR3 sequences, 12% of them with a count of one. The ten top clones hold 9.4% of the sample.

Specimen: PBMCs spiked with cells of the T cell clone KT2. The chain couples TRBV6-1 to TRBJ1-1; matching of 5 bases hints at TRBD1 as the D gene. This clonotype originated in a human donor. CDR3 loop: CASSERGRETEAFF. The DNA reads as follows: TGTGCCAGCAGTGAAAGGGGCAGGGAAACTGAAGCTTTCTTT.